A single sample gave rise to the 21 T cell receptor beta chains below, sequenced in a study of blood T cell repertoires in COVID-19. The method was immunoSEQ multiplex PCR; TCRdb's version includes in-frame clones alone and lacks a portion of them. Of roughly 190,000 clones listed, 70% to 90% are singletons. The sequenced material came from peripheral blood. The receptors were sampled from a woman in her forties who had recovered from COVID-19.

The gene calls are TRBV27 and TRBJ1-1; 8 bases match TRBD1. V lost 2 bases, J lost 5 bases, and 1 base stayed unmatched. The CDR3 runs 13 residues. Germline V gives CDR1 MNHEY, CDR2 SMNVEV (reference sequence). In DNA, the CDR3 is TGTGCCAGCAGTTTAACAGGGGGGACTGAAGCTTTCTTT. Amino acid sequence: CASSLTGGTEAFF.

This clone appeared a single time. This chain uses TRBV6-2 or TRBV6-3 with TRBJ2-1; tentative D call: TRBD2 (5 bases). CDR3 size: 14 residues. V dropped 5 bases and J dropped 9 bases, with 17 bases sitting between them. The germline V gene encodes CDR1 MNHEY and CDR2 SVGEGT. The CDR3 coding sequence is TGTGCCAGCAGTCGCCTGGTCCCCGGAGGTGAGCAGTTCTTC. Encoded protein: CASSRLVPGGEQFF.

The J gene is TRBJ2-7, the V gene TRBV5-4; 11 bases agree with TRBD1. Germline V lookup: CDR1 SGHNT, CDR2 YYREEE (reference sequence). V dropped 4 bases and J dropped 4; count of bases not matched to a gene: 10. The CDR3 length is 16 residues. CDR3 in DNA: TGTGCCAGCAGCCCCCCCCCGGGACAGGGGGAGTACGAGCAGTACTTC. It yields the protein CASSPPPGQGEYEQYF.

The rearrangement links TRBV7-3 to TRBJ2-3, with D perhaps TRBD2 (6 bases). Trimming took 1 base from V and 4 from J, leaving 9 bases between them. The CDR3 covers 14 residues. Germline V gene data show CDR1 as SGHTA and CDR2 as FQGTGA. The CDR3 nucleotides read TGTGCCAGCAGCTTAAGGGGGGTCCCAGATACGCAGTATTTT. Protein sequence: CASSLRGVPDTQYF.

This chain links TRBV10-3 with TRBJ2-7, with 8 bases fitting TRBD2. Germline values: CDR1 ENHRY, CDR2 SYGVKD. CDR3 length: 16 residues. The junction had 6 bases not matched to a gene; V was cut back by 2 bases and J by 0 bases. The CDR3 reads CAISETGGVLSYEQYF. CDR3 coding DNA: TGTGCCATCAGTGAGACGGGGGGGGTCCTCTCCTACGAGCAGTACTTC.

This chain's CDR3 is CASMTGHSGNTIYF. The CDR3 DNA sequence: TGCGCCAGCATGACAGGCCACTCTGGAAACACCATATATTTT. This chain connects TRBV5-1 to TRBJ1-3, with TRBD1 as a possible D gene (6 bases). Germline V CDR1 and CDR2: SGHRS, YFSETQ. This CDR3 is built from 14 residues. The V end was cut by 6 bases, the J end by 0 bases, with 10 bases between.

The rearrangement uses TRBV7-9 and TRBJ1-2, with D uncertain. The V gene's germline CDR1 is SEHNR and CDR2 FQNEAQ (reference sequence). V dropped 5 bases and J dropped 3 bases, with 16 bases sitting between them. CDR3 length equals 15 residues. CDR3 residues: CASSPRSGSDYGYTF. CDR3 coding DNA: TGTGCCAGCAGCCCCCGCAGCGGTTCGGACTATGGCTACACCTTC. Full variable domain (remainder filled in from reference TRBV7-9 and TRBJ1-2): DTGVSQNPRHKITKRGQNVTFRCDPISEHNRLYWYRQTLGQGPEFLTYFQNEAQLEKSRLLSDRFSAERPKGSFSTLEIQRTEQGDSAMYLCASSPRSGSDYGYTFGSGTRLTVV.

The rearrangement joins TRBV4-2 to TRBJ1-2, with D perhaps TRBD1 (5 bases). CDR1 is LGHNA and CDR2 is YNFKEQ in the germline V gene. CDR3 size: 15 residues. Trimming removed 0 bases from V and 4 bases from J, with 12 bases in between. Here the CDR3 DNA reads TGTGCCAGCAGCCAAGATGACAGCCAGCGCTATGGCTACACCTTC. This codes for CASSQDDSQRYGYTF.

With regard to this clone: This may be a read error: a much more frequent sequence differs by one nucleotide. This chain uses TRBV6-4 with TRBJ2-2, with D possibly being TRBD1 (5 bases). V lost 0 bases and J lost 7, with 9 bases in between. Germline CDR1 reads MRHNA; CDR2 reads SNTAGT. CDR3 length: 14 amino acids. Here the CDR3 reads CASSDSTEVGELFF. CDR3 coding DNA: TGTGCCAGCAGTGACTCGACAGAAGTCGGGGAGCTGTTTTTT.

The rearrangement joins TRBV28 to TRBJ2-2, with 12 bases matching TRBD1. Germline values: CDR1 MDHEN, CDR2 SYDVKM. Germline trimming cut 6 bases from V and 4 bases from J; bases unmatched to any gene: 3. The length of the CDR3 is 15 residues. CDR3 sequence reads: CASRGQGAVTGELFF. The CDR3 DNA reads TGTGCCAGCAGGGGACAGGGGGCGGTCACCGGGGAGCTGTTTTTT.

The V call is TRBV12-5, the J call TRBJ1-1; the D is unclear. In germline, CDR1 is LGHNT, CDR2 FRNRAP. Trimming left V 5 bases short and J 1 base short, with 11 bases between. CDR3 size: 14 residues. CDR3 region: CASGPNPRNTEAFF. CDR3 coding DNA: TGTGCTAGTGGTCCTAATCCACGGAACACTGAAGCTTTCTTT.

The V gene is TRBV2, the J gene TRBJ1-5; 9 nucleotides line up with TRBD1. V gave up 4 bases and J gave up 7 bases; unmatched junction bases: 5. Germline CDR1 SNHLY, CDR2 FYNNEI. There are 14 residues in the CDR3. Here the CDR3 reads CASSVQGARQPQHF. CDR3 DNA sequence: TGTGCCAGCAGTGTACAGGGGGCTAGACAGCCCCAGCATTTT.

This chain uses TRBV28 with TRBJ1-2; D remains unclear. Trimming removed 4 bases at V and 4 bases at J, with 19 bases between. From germline, CDR1 is MDHEN and CDR2 SYDVKM. The CDR3 loop spans 16 amino acids. The CDR3 nucleotides read TGTGCCAGCAGTTCGGGATCTTTTAGGTCTATCTATGGCTACACCTTC. As protein: CASSSGSFRSIYGYTF.

The chain joins TRBV6-5 to TRBJ2-1; maybe TRBD1 (5 bases). Germline values: CDR1 MNHEY, CDR2 SVGAGI. The CDR3 is 12 amino acids. Trimming cost V 6 bases and J 12 bases, with 15 bases left between them. DNA of the CDR3: TGTGCCAGCAGATTCGACAGCGAACGGCAGTTCTTC. As protein: CASRFDSERQFF.

The chain couples TRBV20-1 to TRBJ2-3; TRBD2 aligns across 12 bases. The J segment lost 5 bases and the V segment lost 6 bases, leaving 6 bases of the junction unmatched. Germline V gene sequence: CDR1 DFQATT, CDR2 SNEGSKA (reference sequence). The CDR3 extends over 14 amino acids. CDR3 DNA sequence: TGCAGTGCGAGTCTAGCGGGAGGGATAGATACGCAGTATTTT. Amino acids: CSASLAGGIDTQYF.

This rearrangement joins TRBV5-1 to TRBJ2-3; D remains ambiguous. Trimming cost V 3 bases and J 2 bases, with 7 bases left between them. CDR1 SGHRS and CDR2 YFSETQ come from the germline V gene. The CDR3 extends over 13 amino acids. In DNA form, the CDR3 reads TGCGCCAGCAGCTCGTCAGTCACAGATACGCAGTATTTT. Translation gives CASSSSVTDTQYF.

The chain couples TRBV3-1 (or the pseudogene TRBV3-2) to TRBJ2-4; D call uncertain. CDR3 length equals 13 residues. V lost 2 bases, J lost 4 bases, and 6 bases lay in between. Germline loops: CDR1 LGHDT, CDR2 YNNKEL (reference sequence). CDR3 nucleotide sequence: TGTGCCAGCAGCCAATCTCCGAAAAACATTCAGTACTTC. This sequence encodes CASSQSPKNIQYF.

In its sample, this clone was seen a few times. The chain is built from TRBV7-9 and TRBJ1-4; D unclear. The CDR3 has 15 residues. Germline assignment: CDR1 SEHNR and CDR2 FQNEAQ (reference sequence). V was trimmed by 6 bases and J by 7 bases, leaving 18 bases between them. For the CDR3, the DNA is TGTGCCAGCAGTCTATCAGAGGGCCCCGGTGAAAAACTGTTTTTT. This gives the protein CASSLSEGPGEKLFF.

The rearrangement links TRBV19 to TRBJ1-5, with 10 bases matching TRBD1. V was pared by 7 bases and J by 1 base, with 10 bases of the junction left unmatched. The germline gives CDR1 LNHDA, CDR2 SQIVND (reference sequence). The CDR3 runs to 17 residues. CDR3 residues: CASTGQGGMWSNQPQHF. The CDR3 coding sequence is TGTGCCAGTACTGGACAGGGGGGAATGTGGAGCAATCAGCCCCAGCATTTT.

V is TRBV19 and J is TRBJ1-2, with 8 bases lining up with TRBD1. J was trimmed by 6 bases and V by 3 bases; bases with no gene match: 6. Germline V lookup: CDR1 LNHDA, CDR2 SQIVND (reference sequence). The CDR3 sequence is 14 residues long. CDR3 in amino acids: CASSIGQGRDGYTF. DNA of the CDR3: TGTGCCAGTAGTATTGGACAGGGACGCGATGGCTACACCTTC.

This chain's CDR3 is CAWSVPGRGTQYF. CDR3 coding DNA: TGTGCCTGGAGTGTACCCGGCAGGGGTACGCAGTATTTT. V and J are TRBV30 and TRBJ2-3; a possible D gene is TRBD1 (6 bases). In germline, CDR1 is GTSNPN, CDR2 SVGIG (reference sequence). V dropped 0 bases and J dropped 8 bases, with 12 bases sitting between them. This CDR3 has 13 amino acids.